This is a list of T cell receptor beta chains from one sample in a study of OX40 agonist ivuxolimab in advanced cancers. Some clones are missing from TCRdb's copy, which holds only in-frame ones; the method was immunoSEQ multiplex PCR. The data hold tens of thousands of clones, with roughly 93% observed a single time. The sequencing here drew on CD4+ or CD8+ T cells sorted from blood, taken in a trial of the OX40 agonist ivuxolimab. These receptors originate from an adult with an advanced solid tumor such as melanoma, head and neck, liver or kidney cancer. The CDR3 runs from the conserved cysteine through the conserved F or W. Fields, in order: CDR3 length, V gene, J gene, D gene, clone size, CDR3 DNA, CDR3 protein. D genes are given only for firm matches. The listing skips clone size in some rows; elsewhere it reads once, few, many or a size class.

15	TRBV18	TRBJ1-6	.	.	TGTGCCAGCTCGTCGGACCGCCTAAGTAATTCACCCCTCCACTTT	CASSSDRLSNSPLHF
16	TRBV28	TRBJ2-1	TRBD2	.	TGTGCCAGCAGTACCCTAGCGGGAGGGCCCCTCAATGAGCAGTTCTTC	CASSTLAGGPLNEQFF
15	TRBV2	TRBJ2-1	.	.	TGTGCCAGCAGTGAAGCTCGGCTAGCTACCGATGAGCAGTTCTTC	CASSEARLATDEQFF
11	TRBV20-1	TRBJ1-2	.	.	TGCAGCCTTCAGGAGAACTATGGCTACACCTTC	CSLQENYGYTF
14	TRBV7-2	TRBJ2-5	.	.	TGTGCCAGCAGCTTAGACCGGGATCAAGAGACCCAGTACTTC	CASSLDRDQETQYF
16	TRBV5-1	TRBJ2-5	.	.	TGCGCCAGCAGCCTGAATCCCGGGACCTTAATAGAGACCCAGTACTTC	CASSLNPGTLIETQYF
12	TRBV28	TRBJ2-2	TRBD2	.	TGTGCCAGCAGTATCGGGAGGTTGGGGCTGTTTTTT	CASSIGRLGLFF
15	TRBV11-2	TRBJ2-1	TRBD2	.	TGTGCCAGCAGCTATAGCGGGGGGGCCTACAATGAGCAGTTCTTC	CASSYSGGAYNEQFF
14	TRBV7-9	TRBJ2-7	.	.	TGTGCCAGCAATTCCGGAAAAGGGTCCTACGAGCAGTACTTC	CASNSGKGSYEQYF
14	TRBV10-3	TRBJ1-6	TRBD1	few	TGTGCCATCAGTGGACAGGGCCGTAATTCACCCCTCCACTTT	CAISGQGRNSPLHF
15	TRBV5-6	TRBJ1-3	.	.	TGTGCCAGCAGCTTGGCTGCCGGGGGCGGAAACACCATATATTTT	CASSLAAGGGNTIYF
14	TRBV7-9	TRBJ2-7	.	.	TGTGCCAGCAGCAAAGGGGGACAAAGCTACGAGCAGTACTTC	CASSKGGQSYEQYF
16	TRBV28	TRBJ2-1	.	.	TGTGCCAGCAGTCGACAGGGAGGGACCTACTACAATGAGCAGTTCTTC	CASSRQGGTYYNEQFF
14	TRBV28	TRBJ1-2	.	.	TGTGCCAGCAGTCCCCTGGGAACTAACTATGGCTACACCTTC	CASSPLGTNYGYTF
14	TRBV30	TRBJ2-3	.	.	TGTGCCTGGAGTGGGGGCCGGGGCACAGATACGCAGTATTTT	CAWSGGRGTDTQYF
14	TRBV6-1	TRBJ2-1	.	.	TGTGCCAGCACATCTGGAGGGGGGTCGGATGAGCAGTTCTTC	CASTSGGGSDEQFF
15	TRBV7-2	TRBJ2-2	.	.	TGTGCCAGCAGCTTAACGGGACCGAACACCGGGGAGCTGTTTTTT	CASSLTGPNTGELFF
14	TRBV7-9	TRBJ1-1	TRBD1	few	TGTGCCAGCAGCTCGGGACAGGGGAGTACTGAAGCTTTCTTT	CASSSGQGSTEAFF
14	TRBV11-3	TRBJ2-3	TRBD2	.	TGTGCCAGCAGTAGCGGGTCTAGCACAGATACGCAGTATTTT	CASSSGSSTDTQYF
14	TRBV2	TRBJ2-2	.	.	TGTGCCAGTTTAAAGGGGACGAACACCGGGGAGCTGTTTTTT	CASLKGTNTGELFF
14	TRBV19	TRBJ2-3	.	.	TGTGCCAGTAGTACCCGACAGGGCACAGATACGCAGTATTTT	CASSTRQGTDTQYF
14	TRBV5-1	TRBJ2-2	.	.	TGCGCCAGCAGCTTTGGGTGGGACACCGGGGAGCTGTTTTTT	CASSFGWDTGELFF
14	TRBV18	TRBJ2-5	.	.	TGTGCCAGCTCACCAGGGATCGGGACTGAGACCCAGTACTTC	CASSPGIGTETQYF
15	TRBV7-2	TRBJ1-3	.	.	TGTGCCAGCAGCTTTCCAGCTAACTCTGGAAACACCATATATTTT	CASSFPANSGNTIYF
15	TRBV7-9	TRBJ1-4	.	.	TGTGCCAGCAGACGAGGGGAGATTGCTAATGAAAAACTGTTTTTT	CASRRGEIANEKLFF
13	TRBV19	TRBJ1-6	.	.	TGTGCCAGCGCCGGGTCCCGACGGTCACCCCTCCACTTT	CASAGSRRSPLHF
14	TRBV5-1	TRBJ1-1	TRBD1	once	TGCGCCAGCAGCTTAGACAGGGGAGGTACTGAAGCTTTCTTT	CASSLDRGGTEAFF
12	TRBV7-9	TRBJ2-2	.	.	TGTGCCAGCAGCTTCCAAACGGGTCGGCTGTTTTTT	CASSFQTGRLFF
19	TRBV21-1	TRBJ2-1	.	.	TGTGCCAGCAGCAAAGCTATGATAAACGAGGGGGCAGTCAGGTATGAGCAGTTCTTC	CASSKAMINEGAVRYEQFF
13	TRBV2	TRBJ2-5	.	.	TGTGCCAGCAATATTTATCGGCAAGAGACCCAGTACTTC	CASNIYRQETQYF
14	TRBV10-3	TRBJ2-3	.	.	TGTGCCATCAGTGGCCCTTCTAGCACAGATACGCAGTATTTT	CAISGPSSTDTQYF
17	TRBV7-6	TRBJ2-3	TRBD2	.	TGTGCCAGCAGCTTAGGGGGACTAGCGGCTAGCACAGATACGCAGTATTTT	CASSLGGLAASTDTQYF
14	TRBV5-1	TRBJ2-5	.	few	TGCGCCAGCAGCGACCCGGCCGAACAAGAGACCCAGTACTTC	CASSDPAEQETQYF
15	TRBV6-1	TRBJ1-4	.	.	TGTGCCAGCAGCCCCCGGGCAGGGGCAGGTGAAAAACTGTTTTTT	CASSPRAGAGEKLFF
14	TRBV5-1	TRBJ2-7	TRBD2	.	TGCGCCAGCAGAATCGGGACTAGTGCCTACGAGCAGTACTTC	CASRIGTSAYEQYF
15	TRBV6-5	TRBJ1-2	TRBD1	.	TGTGCCAGCAGTTACGGGACAGGGGCGACCTATGGCTACACCTTC	CASSYGTGATYGYTF
12	TRBV9	TRBJ2-2	.	.	TGTGCCAGCAGCAAACCTACCGGGGAGCTGTTTTTT	CASSKPTGELFF
14	TRBV28	TRBJ1-2	.	.	TGTGCCAGCAGTTCCATCATGGGAGGGTATGGCTACACCTTC	CASSSIMGGYGYTF
13	TRBV19	TRBJ2-7	TRBD1	.	TGTGCCAGTAGTCGGGACAGGGGCCTCGCGCAGTACTTC	CASSRDRGLAQYF
13	TRBV7-9	TRBJ1-2	.	once	TGTGCCAGCAGCTTAGGGGGGCATTATGGCTACACCTTC	CASSLGGHYGYTF
14	TRBV5-1	TRBJ2-3	.	.	TGCGCCAGCAGCGCAACTAGCAGCACAGATACGCAGTATTTT	CASSATSSTDTQYF
13	TRBV2	TRBJ2-7	.	.	TGTGCCAGCCTAGTCGGCAGCGTCTACGAGCAGTACTTC	CASLVGSVYEQYF
18	TRBV11-2	TRBJ1-4	.	once	TGTGCCAGCAGCGAGGAGGACAGAACGAGGGTGGGCTATGAAAAACTGTTTTTT	CASSEEDRTRVGYEKLFF
16	TRBV7-2	TRBJ2-5	TRBD2	.	TGTGCCAGCAGCTGGACTAGCGGGGGGGCTGGGGAGACCCAGTACTTC	CASSWTSGGAGETQYF
19	TRBV7-2	TRBJ2-1	TRBD1	.	TGTGCCAGCTGCTTTCGTTTGGGAAACCGACAGGGAGTTAGCAATGAGCAGTTCTTC	CASCFRLGNRQGVSNEQFF